This T cell receptor (beta chain) came from a study of cytomegalovirus exposure and HLA in healthy donors. PCR involved 60 Vbeta and 13 Jbeta primers. TCRdb's copy holds only in-frame clones and misses some; the assay was immunoSEQ multiplex PCR. The listing records about 52,000 clones. Whole-study results and caveats: V- and J-gene trimming of TCR beta was linked (in a later analysis) to a missense DCLRE1C variant. Accounts indicate the classifier identified cytomegalovirus status with strong specificity and sensitivity. Later analysis identified 15,000 to 20,000 TCR beta sequences associated with HLA alleles, using a false discovery rate threshold of 0.05.

By frequency, this clone is medium-sized. As yet, its antigen is unknown. V was pared by 5 bases and J by 3 bases, with 17 bases between. CDR1 and CDR2 from the germline V gene are SGHAT and FQNNGV. The CDR3 covers 15 residues. The sequence was obtained from a woman between 55 and 75 years old in good health and CMV-seropositive. The rearrangement joins TRBV11-2 to TRBJ2-7, with a possible D match to TRBD1 (6 bases). The source material was PBMCs. CDR3 region: CASSGTGRGSYEQYF. The CDR3 nucleotides read TGTGCCAGCAGCGGCACAGGGCGAGGGAGCTACGAGCAGTACTTC.